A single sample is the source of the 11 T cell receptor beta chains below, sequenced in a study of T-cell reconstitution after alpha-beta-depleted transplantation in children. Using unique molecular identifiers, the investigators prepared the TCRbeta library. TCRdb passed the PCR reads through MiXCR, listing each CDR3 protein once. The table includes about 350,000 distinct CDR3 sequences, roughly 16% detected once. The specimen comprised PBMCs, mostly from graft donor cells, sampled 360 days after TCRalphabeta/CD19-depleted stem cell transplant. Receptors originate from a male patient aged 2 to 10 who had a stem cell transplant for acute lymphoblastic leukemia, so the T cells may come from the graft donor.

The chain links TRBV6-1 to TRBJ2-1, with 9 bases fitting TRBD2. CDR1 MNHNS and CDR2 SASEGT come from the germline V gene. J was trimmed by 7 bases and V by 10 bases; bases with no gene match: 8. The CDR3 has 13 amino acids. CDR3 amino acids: CATGAGGGNEQFF. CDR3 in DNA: TGTGCCACCGGCGCGGGAGGGGGTAATGAGCAGTTCTTC.

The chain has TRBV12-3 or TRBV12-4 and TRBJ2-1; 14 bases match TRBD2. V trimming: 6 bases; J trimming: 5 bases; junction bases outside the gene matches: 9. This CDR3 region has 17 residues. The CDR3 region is CASSSTSGRAQDNEQFF. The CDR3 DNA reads TGTGCCAGCAGCTCGACTAGCGGGAGGGCCCAAGACAATGAGCAGTTCTTC.

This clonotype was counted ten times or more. This CDR3 reads CASSLFLAGGELFF. The CDR3 region has the DNA TGTGCCAGCAGCTTATTCCTAGCGGGCGGGGAGCTGTTTTTT. V and J are TRBV11-2 and TRBJ2-2, with 8 bases fitting TRBD2. After removal of 2 bases from V and 7 bases from J, the junction contained 3 bases not matched to a gene. The CDR3 consists of 14 residues. Germline V gene data show CDR1 as SGHAT and CDR2 as FQNNGV.

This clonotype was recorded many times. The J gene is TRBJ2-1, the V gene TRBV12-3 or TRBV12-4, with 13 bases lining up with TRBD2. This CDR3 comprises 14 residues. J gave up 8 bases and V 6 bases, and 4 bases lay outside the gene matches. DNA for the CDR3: TGTGCCAGCAGGACTAGCGGGAGGTCCCATGAGCAGTTCTTC. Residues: CASRTSGRSHEQFF.

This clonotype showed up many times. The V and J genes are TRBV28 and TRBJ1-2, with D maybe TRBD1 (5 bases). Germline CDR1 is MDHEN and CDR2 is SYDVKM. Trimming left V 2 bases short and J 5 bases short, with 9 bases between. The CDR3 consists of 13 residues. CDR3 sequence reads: CASSLEGRYGYTF. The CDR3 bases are TGTGCCAGCAGTTTAGAGGGACGGTATGGCTACACCTTC.

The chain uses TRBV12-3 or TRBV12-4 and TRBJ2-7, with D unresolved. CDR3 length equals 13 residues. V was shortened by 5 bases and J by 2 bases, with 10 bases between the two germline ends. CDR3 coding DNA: TGTGCCAGCAGTCTGTACACGACCTACGAGCAGTACTTC. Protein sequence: CASSLYTTYEQYF.

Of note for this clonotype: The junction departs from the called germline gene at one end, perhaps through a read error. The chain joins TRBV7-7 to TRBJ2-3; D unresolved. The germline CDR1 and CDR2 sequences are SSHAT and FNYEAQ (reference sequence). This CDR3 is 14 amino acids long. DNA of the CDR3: TGTGCTAGCAGCTTAGGATTCGCTCCCGATACGCAGTATTTT. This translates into CASSLGFAPDTQYF.

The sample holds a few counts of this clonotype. CDR3 amino acids: CASSLRVLAGPSSYNEQFF. CDR3 DNA sequence: TGTGCCAGCAGTTTAAGGGTGCTAGCGGGCCCCAGCTCCTACAATGAGCAGTTCTTC. This rearrangement joins TRBV28 to TRBJ2-1; 8 bases align to TRBD2. The junction had 12 bases not matched to a gene; V was cut back by 2 bases and J by 0 bases. Germline-derived CDR1 and CDR2 are MDHEN and SYDVKM. CDR3 length: 19 residues.

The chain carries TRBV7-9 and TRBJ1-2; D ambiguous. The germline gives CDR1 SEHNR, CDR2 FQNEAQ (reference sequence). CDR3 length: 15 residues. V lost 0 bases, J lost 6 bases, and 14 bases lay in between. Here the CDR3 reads CASSLAYFYRNGYTF. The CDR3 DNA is TGTGCCAGCAGCTTAGCTTATTTTTACCGGAATGGCTACACCTTC. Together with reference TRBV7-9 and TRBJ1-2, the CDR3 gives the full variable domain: DTGVSQNPRHKITKRGQNVTFRCDPISEHNRLYWYRQTLGQGPEFLTYFQNEAQLEKSRLLSDRFSAERPKGSFSTLEIQRTEQGDSAMYLCASSLAYFYRNGYTFGSGTRLTVV.

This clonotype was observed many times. The CDR3 bases are TGTGCCAGCAGCTTGAGACAGGGCAACTACGAGCAGTACTTC. This codes for CASSLRQGNYEQYF. This rearrangement joins TRBV5-4 to TRBJ2-7, with 7 bases aligning to TRBD1. Losses at the gene ends were 1 base for V and 3 bases for J; bases not matched to a gene: 4. The CDR3 length is 14 residues. Germline V gene sequence: CDR1 SGHNT, CDR2 YYREEE (reference sequence). The full variable domain, in which reference TRBV5-4 and TRBJ2-7 provide the parts outside the CDR3, is ETGVTQSPTHLIKTRGQQVTLRCSSQSGHNTVSWYQQALGQGPQFIFQYYREEENGRGNFPPRFSGLQFPNYSSELNVNALELDDSALYLCASSLRQGNYEQYFGPGTRLTVT.

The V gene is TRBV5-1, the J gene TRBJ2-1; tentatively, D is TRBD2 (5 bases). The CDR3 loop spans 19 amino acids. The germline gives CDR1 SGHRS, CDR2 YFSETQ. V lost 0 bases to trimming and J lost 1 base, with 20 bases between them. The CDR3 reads CASSLVSSGLRTSYNEQFF. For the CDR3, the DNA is TGCGCCAGCAGCTTGGTATCGAGCGGACTCCGAACTTCCTACAATGAGCAGTTCTTC.